This T cell receptor (beta chain) was captured in a study of identical twins. CDR3 size: 17 residues. Trimming stripped 4 bases from V and 7 bases from J, with 21 bases between. In germline, CDR1 is SGDLS, CDR2 YYNGEE. TCRdb called the 5' RACE reads again in MiXCR, with one record for every CDR3 protein. Here the sample spans roughly 750,000 distinct CDR3 sequences, 21% being singletons. Whole-study results and caveats: Zero-insertion results could be subject to partial confounding by invariant MAIT and iNKT cells.

This clonotype has just a few counts. Antigen: not known. These data were also reused for a study on T cells expressing NK-cell markers. This second study notes: Source material for TCR beta repertoires consisted of sorted CD3+CD56+NKG2C+, CD3+CD56+NKG2C- and CD3+CD56-NKG2C+ T cells. Seropositivity for HCMV was found in seven of the eight sequenced donors, with one seronegative. Dominant NKG2C+ clonotypes were found to form about 1.0-7.5% of CD8+ T cells in a handful of donors.

The chain uses TRBV9 and TRBJ1-6; the D gene is possibly TRBD1 (6 bases). The sample taken for sequencing was PBMCs. The clonotype comes from a woman younger than 30 in good health. The CDR3 sequence: CASSPGQPSPRNSPLHF. The CDR3 DNA is TGTGCCAGCAGCCCCGGACAGCCATCCCCTCGGAATTCACCCCTCCACTTT.